The 3 T cell receptor beta chains in this list originate from one sample, sequenced in a study of blood T cell repertoires in COVID-19. Sequenced by immunoSEQ multiplex PCR; TCRdb stores in-frame clones only, minus some. The sample lists about 99,000 clones; 85% to 90% were seen once. Sequenced material: peripheral blood. The receptors originated from a human donor in a cohort sampled during active COVID-19.

Ten or more counts support this clone. The chain has TRBV28 and TRBJ2-1, with D perhaps matching TRBD2 (7 bases). V was trimmed by 6 bases and J by 8 bases, leaving 23 bases between them. Germline V gene sequence: CDR1 MDHEN, CDR2 SYDVKM. The CDR3 is 16 amino acids. The CDR3 nucleotides read TGTGCCAGCAGCCCGAAGGGGGGGGCTCGCTTCTATGAGCAGTTCTTC. Protein sequence: CASSPKGGARFYEQFF.

In its sample, this clone was seen once. J is TRBJ2-3 and V is TRBV9; 11 bases are shared with TRBD2. With V trimmed by 2 bases and J by 2 bases, 7 bases remained unmatched. Germline V gives CDR1 SGDLS, CDR2 YYNGEE. This CDR3 contains 17 residues. The CDR3 spells CASSVAGTSGYTDTQYF. The CDR3 DNA follows: TGTGCCAGCAGCGTCGCCGGGACTAGCGGCTACACAGATACGCAGTATTTT.

Of note for this clone: The sample carries other DNA sequences with the same CDR3. CDR3 sequence: CASSLEGGGEKLFF. Here the CDR3 DNA reads TGTGCCAGCAGCTTGGAAGGGGGCGGGGAAAAACTGTTTTTT. The genes are TRBV5-4 and TRBJ1-4, with 7 bases fitting TRBD1. V lost 0 bases and J lost 8; bases outside the gene matches: 4. This CDR3 spans 14 amino acids. Germline V lookup: CDR1 SGHNT, CDR2 YYREEE (reference sequence).